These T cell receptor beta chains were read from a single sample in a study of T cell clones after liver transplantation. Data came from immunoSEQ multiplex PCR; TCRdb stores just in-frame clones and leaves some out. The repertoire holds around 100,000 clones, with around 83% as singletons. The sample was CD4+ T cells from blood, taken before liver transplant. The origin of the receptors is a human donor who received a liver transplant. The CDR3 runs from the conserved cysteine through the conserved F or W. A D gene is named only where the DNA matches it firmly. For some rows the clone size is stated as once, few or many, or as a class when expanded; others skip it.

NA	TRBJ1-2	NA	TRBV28	TGTGCCAGCACTCCTTCCACAGGGAGGCTGTGGTATGGCTACACCTTC	CASTPSTGRLWYGYTF
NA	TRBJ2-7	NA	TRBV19	TGTGCCAGTAGTAACCAGGGGTCCTACGAGCAGTACTTC	CASSNQGSYEQYF
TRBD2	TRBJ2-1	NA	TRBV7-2	TGTGCCAGCAGCTTTAGCGGGAGCTCCTACAATGAGCAGTTCTTC	CASSFSGSSYNEQFF
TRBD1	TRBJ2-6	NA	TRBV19	TGTGCCAGTATGTATCGTACGGGACAGGGTGCGAGTGGGGCCAACGTCCTGACTTTC	CASMYRTGQGASGANVLTF
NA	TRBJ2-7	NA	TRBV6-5	TGTGCCAGCAAACGGAAACCTCAGTCCTACGAGCAGTACTTC	CASKRKPQSYEQYF
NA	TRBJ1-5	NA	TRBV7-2	TGTGCCAGCAGCCCACAGACAGATTATAGCAATCAGCCCCAGCATTTT	CASSPQTDYSNQPQHF
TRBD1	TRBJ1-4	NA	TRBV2	TGTGCCAGCAGTGATCGACAGGGGGCGGGTGGACTGTTTTTT	CASSDRQGAGGLFF
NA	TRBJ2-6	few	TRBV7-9	TGTGCCAGCAGCTTAGGCGGGGTCCCCTCTGGGGCCAACGTCCTGACTTTC	CASSLGGVPSGANVLTF
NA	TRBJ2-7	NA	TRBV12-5	TGTGCTAGTGGTAAGCGCATCGGCGACGAGCAGTACTTC	CASGKRIGDEQYF
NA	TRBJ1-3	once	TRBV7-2	TGTGCCAGCAGTTCGGCCGGGGGCTCTGGAAACACCATATATTTT	CASSSAGGSGNTIYF
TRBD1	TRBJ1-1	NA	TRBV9	TGTGCCAGCAGCGGGCTTCAGGGGGCGAACACTGAAGCTTTCTTT	CASSGLQGANTEAFF
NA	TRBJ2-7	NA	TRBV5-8	TGTGCCAGCAGCTTCGACCAGGGGGGCCGCGAGCAGTACTTC	CASSFDQGGREQYF
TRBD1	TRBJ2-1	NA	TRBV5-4	TGTGCCAGCAGCCGGGCGACAGGGGAACGTAAGTTCTTC	CASSRATGERKFF
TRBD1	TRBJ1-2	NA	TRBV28	TGTGCCAGCAGGGGGACAGGCCCCTACTATGGCTACACCTTC	CASRGTGPYYGYTF
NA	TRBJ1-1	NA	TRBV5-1	TGCGCCAGCAGCTTGGTCCCGGGGAACACTGAAGCTTTCTTT	CASSLVPGNTEAFF
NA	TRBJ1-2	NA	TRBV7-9	TGTGCCAGCAGCGCCTCCTCCCGGGACACCTATGGCTACACCTTC	CASSASSRDTYGYTF
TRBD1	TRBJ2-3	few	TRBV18	TGTGCCAGCTCACTAAGCAAGGGGGCAGGCGATACGCAGTATTTT	CASSLSKGAGDTQYF
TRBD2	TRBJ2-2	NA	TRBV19	TGTGCCAGTCATGGGACTAGCGGAGAGAACACCGGGGAGCTGTTTTTT	CASHGTSGENTGELFF
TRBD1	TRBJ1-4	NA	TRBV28	TGTGCCAGCAGTTTATGGGGACAGATAAATGAAAAACTGTTTTTT	CASSLWGQINEKLFF
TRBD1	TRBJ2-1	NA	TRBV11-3	TGTGCCAGCAGTCTCGGACAGGATGAGCAGTTCTTC	CASSLGQDEQFF
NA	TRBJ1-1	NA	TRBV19	TGTGCCAGTAGTATTGGGGCAGGGGTGGGCCCGAACACTGAAGCTTTCTTT	CASSIGAGVGPNTEAFF
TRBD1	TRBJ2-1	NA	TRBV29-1	TGCAGCATTTTGAAGGGACAGCAGCAGTTCTTC	CSILKGQQQFF
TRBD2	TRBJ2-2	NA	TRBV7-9	TGTGCCAGCAGCTTTCTCAGCGGGGGTACCGGGGAGCTGTTTTTT	CASSFLSGGTGELFF
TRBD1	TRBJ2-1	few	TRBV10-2	TGCGCCAGCCGTAGGACAGGGATCTACAATGAGCAGTTCTTC	CASRRTGIYNEQFF
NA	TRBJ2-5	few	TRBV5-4	TGTGCCAGCAGCTTGGGAGGCTCCAGACAGGAGACCCAGTACTTC	CASSLGGSRQETQYF
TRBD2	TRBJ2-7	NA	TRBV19	TGTGCCAGTAGCCTACTAGCGGGGATCTCCTACGAGCAGTACTTC	CASSLLAGISYEQYF
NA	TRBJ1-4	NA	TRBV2	TGTGCCAGCAACCCTTGGGCAACTAATGAAAAACTGTTTTTT	CASNPWATNEKLFF
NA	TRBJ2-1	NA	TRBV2	TGTGCCAGCATGTTGGGACAAAAAGGGAGCTCCTACAATGAGCAGTTCTTC	CASMLGQKGSSYNEQFF
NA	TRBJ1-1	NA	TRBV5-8	TGTGCCAGCAGCTTGGTGGCGGGGGGGGTAGGAGAAGCTTTCTTT	CASSLVAGGVGEAFF
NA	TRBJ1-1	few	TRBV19	TGTGCCAGTAGTGAGGTTGGAGACACTGAAGCTTTCTTT	CASSEVGDTEAFF
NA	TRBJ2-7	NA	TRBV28	TGTGCCAGCAGAACCAATCCCGGGACCGCAACCCTCTACTTC	CASRTNPGTATLYF
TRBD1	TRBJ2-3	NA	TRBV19	TGTGCCAGTAGTACCGCCCGACAGGGTAATACGCAGTATTTT	CASSTARQGNTQYF
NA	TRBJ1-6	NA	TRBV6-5	TGTGCCAGCAGCCCCGGGAGGGGAAATTCACCCCTCCACTTT	CASSPGRGNSPLHF
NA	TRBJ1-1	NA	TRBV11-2	TGTGCCAGCAGCCCCACCGACCTTATCACTGAAGCTTTCTTT	CASSPTDLITEAFF
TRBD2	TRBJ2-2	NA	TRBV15	TGTGCCACCAGCAGAGACCTAGCGGGGAGACTTAACACCGGGGAGCTGTTTTTT	CATSRDLAGRLNTGELFF
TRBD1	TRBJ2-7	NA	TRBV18	TGTGCCAGCTCACCACCTGGGGCAGGGGGCTCCTACGAGCAGTACTTC	CASSPPGAGGSYEQYF
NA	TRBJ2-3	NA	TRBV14	TGTGCCAGCAGCCGGGCCCCCGATACGCAGTATTTT	CASSRAPDTQYF
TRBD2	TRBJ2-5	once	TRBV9	TGTGCCAGCAGCGCAGCGGGGGCCGCCGGGACCCAGTACTTC	CASSAAGAAGTQYF
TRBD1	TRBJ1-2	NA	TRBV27	TGTGCCAGCACCATGTACCGACAGGGGAGGGATGGCTACACCTTC	CASTMYRQGRDGYTF
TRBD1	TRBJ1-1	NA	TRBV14	TGTGCCAGCAGCCGCCGGACAGGGGGGATGAACACTGAAGCTTTCTTT	CASSRRTGGMNTEAFF
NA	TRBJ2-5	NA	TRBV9	TGTGCCAGCAGCCTAGGGGACCTTTTGATAAATCGGGAGACCCAGTACTTC	CASSLGDLLINRETQYF
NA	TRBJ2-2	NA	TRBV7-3	TGTGCCAGCAGCTTAACCAGGGGTGGCACCGGGGAGCTGTTTTTT	CASSLTRGGTGELFF
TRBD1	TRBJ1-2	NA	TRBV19	TGTGCCAGTAGTATTAGACAGGGATCCTATGGCTACACCTTC	CASSIRQGSYGYTF
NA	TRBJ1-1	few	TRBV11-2	TGTGCCAGCAGAGCAGGGAAAGGGGAGAACACTGAAGCTTTCTTT	CASRAGKGENTEAFF
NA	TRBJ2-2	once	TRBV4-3	TGCGCCAGCAGCCAAGGAAGCACCGGGGAGCTGTTTTTT	CASSQGSTGELFF
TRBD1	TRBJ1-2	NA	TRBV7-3	TGTGCCAGCAGCCCCACAGGGGGCGCCTATGGCTACACCTTC	CASSPTGGAYGYTF
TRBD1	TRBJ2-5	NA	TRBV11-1	TGTGCCAGCAGCTTACCGGGACAGGGGAGGCAGACCCAGTACTTC	CASSLPGQGRQTQYF
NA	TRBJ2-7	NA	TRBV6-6	TGTGCCAGCCGGGACAGGGTAGCGGGGAGCGCCTACGAGCAGTACTTC	CASRDRVAGSAYEQYF
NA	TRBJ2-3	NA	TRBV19	TGTGCCAGTACTAAGGACAGAGCAGATACGCAGTATTTT	CASTKDRADTQYF
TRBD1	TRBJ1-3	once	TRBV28	TGTGCCAGCAGTGCCTCGGGACAGGGGGGAAACACCATATATTTT	CASSASGQGGNTIYF
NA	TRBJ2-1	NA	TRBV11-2	TGTGCCAGCAGTTTTGGGACGAGATATCGAGAAGGCAATGAGCAGTTCTTC	CASSFGTRYREGNEQFF
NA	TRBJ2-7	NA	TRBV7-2	TGTGCCAGCAGCTTACCCGCGACGGGTTCCTACGAGCAGTACTTC	CASSLPATGSYEQYF
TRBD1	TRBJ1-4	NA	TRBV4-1	TGCGCCAGCAGCCAAGAGGGACAGGCTAATGAAAAACTGTTTTTT	CASSQEGQANEKLFF
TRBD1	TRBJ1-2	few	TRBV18	TGTGCCAGCTCACCGGATCAACAGGGGAGTCTCGGCTACACCTTC	CASSPDQQGSLGYTF
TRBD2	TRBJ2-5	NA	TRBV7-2	TGTGCCAGCAGCTTAGCGGCGGGGGGAGAGACCCAGTACTTC	CASSLAAGGETQYF